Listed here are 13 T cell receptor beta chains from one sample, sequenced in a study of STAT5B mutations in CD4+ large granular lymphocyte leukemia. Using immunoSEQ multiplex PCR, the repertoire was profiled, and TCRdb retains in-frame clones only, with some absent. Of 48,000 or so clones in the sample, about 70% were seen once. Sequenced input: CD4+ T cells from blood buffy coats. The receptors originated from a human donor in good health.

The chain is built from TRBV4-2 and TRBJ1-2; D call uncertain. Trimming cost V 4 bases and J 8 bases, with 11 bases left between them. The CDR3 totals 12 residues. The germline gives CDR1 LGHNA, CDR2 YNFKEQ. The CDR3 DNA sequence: TGTGCCAGCAGCCCCGAAGGGTTCGGCTACACCTTC. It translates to CASSPEGFGYTF.

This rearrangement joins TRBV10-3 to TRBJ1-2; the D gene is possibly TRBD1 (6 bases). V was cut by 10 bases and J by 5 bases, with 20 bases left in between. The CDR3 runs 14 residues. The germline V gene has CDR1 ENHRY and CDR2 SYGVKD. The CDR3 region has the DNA TGTGCCACTATGCCTGACAGGAAGGGGTATGGCTACACCTTC. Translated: CATMPDRKGYGYTF.

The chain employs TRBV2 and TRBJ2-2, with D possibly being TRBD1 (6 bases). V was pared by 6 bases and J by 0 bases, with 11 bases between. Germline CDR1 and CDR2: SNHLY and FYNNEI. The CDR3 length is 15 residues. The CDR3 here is CASRTDSSNTGELFF. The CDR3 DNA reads TGTGCCAGCAGAACGGACAGCTCGAACACCGGGGAGCTGTTTTTT.

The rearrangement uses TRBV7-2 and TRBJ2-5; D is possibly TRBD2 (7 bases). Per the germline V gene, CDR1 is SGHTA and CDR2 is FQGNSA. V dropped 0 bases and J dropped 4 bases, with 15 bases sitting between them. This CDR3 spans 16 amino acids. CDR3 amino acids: CASSLAGGPVGETQYF. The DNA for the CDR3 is TGTGCCAGCAGCTTAGCGGGGGGGCCGGTAGGAGAGACCCAGTACTTC.

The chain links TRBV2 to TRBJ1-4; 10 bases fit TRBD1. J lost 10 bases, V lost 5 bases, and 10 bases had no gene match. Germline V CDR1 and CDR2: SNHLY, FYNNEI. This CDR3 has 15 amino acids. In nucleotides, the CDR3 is TGTGCCAGCAGTACCACCGGGACAGGGGTCGGAAAACTGTTTTTT. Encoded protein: CASSTTGTGVGKLFF.

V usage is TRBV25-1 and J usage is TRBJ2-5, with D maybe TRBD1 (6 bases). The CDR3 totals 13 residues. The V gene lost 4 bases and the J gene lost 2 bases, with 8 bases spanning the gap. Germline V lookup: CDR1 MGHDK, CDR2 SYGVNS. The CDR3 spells CASSVGAQETQYF. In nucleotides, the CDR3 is TGTGCCAGCAGTGTGGGGGCACAAGAGACCCAGTACTTC.

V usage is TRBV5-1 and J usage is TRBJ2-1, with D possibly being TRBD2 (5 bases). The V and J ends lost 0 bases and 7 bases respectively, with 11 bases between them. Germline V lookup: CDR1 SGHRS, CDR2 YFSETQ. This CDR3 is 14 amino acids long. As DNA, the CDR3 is TGCGCCAGCAGCTTGGGCCTAGAGGGAAATGAGCAGTTCTTC. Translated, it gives CASSLGLEGNEQFF. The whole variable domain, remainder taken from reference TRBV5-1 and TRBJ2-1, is KAGVTQTPRYLIKTRGQQVTLSCSPISGHRSVSWYQQTPGQGLQFLFEYFSETQRNKGNFPGRFSGRQFSNSRSEMNVSTLELGDSALYLCASSLGLEGNEQFFGPGTRLTVL.

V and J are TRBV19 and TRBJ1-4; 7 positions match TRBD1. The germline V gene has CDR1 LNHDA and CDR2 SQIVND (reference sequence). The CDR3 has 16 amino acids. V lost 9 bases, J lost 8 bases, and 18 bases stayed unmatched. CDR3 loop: CASRGQVGKGAEKLFF. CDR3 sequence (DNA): TGTGCCAGCCGAGGACAGGTCGGTAAGGGCGCGGAAAAACTGTTTTTT.

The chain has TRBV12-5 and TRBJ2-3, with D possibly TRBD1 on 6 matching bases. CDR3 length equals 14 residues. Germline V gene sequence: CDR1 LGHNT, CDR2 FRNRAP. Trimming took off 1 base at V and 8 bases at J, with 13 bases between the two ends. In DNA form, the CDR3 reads TGTGCTAGTGGTTTGGGACAGGCGGCCGGTACGCAGTATTTT. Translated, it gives CASGLGQAAGTQYF.

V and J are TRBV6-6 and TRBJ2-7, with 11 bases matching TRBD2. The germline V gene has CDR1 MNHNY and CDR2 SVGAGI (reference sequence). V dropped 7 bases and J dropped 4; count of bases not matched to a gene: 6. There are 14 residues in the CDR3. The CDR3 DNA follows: TGTGCCAGCACGGCTAGCGGGGGGCCATACGAGCAGTACTTC. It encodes CASTASGGPYEQYF.

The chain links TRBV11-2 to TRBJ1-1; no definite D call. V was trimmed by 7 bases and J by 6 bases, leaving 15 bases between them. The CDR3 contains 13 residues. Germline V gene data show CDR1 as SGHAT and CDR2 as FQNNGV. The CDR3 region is CASTPSHTAEAFF. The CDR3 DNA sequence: TGTGCCAGCACCCCTAGCCATACCGCTGAAGCTTTCTTT.

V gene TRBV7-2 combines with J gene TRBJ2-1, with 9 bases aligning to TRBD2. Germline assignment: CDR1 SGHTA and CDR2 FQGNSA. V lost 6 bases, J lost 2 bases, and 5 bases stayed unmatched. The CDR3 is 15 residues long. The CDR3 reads CASRFPSGAYNEQFF. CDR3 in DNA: TGTGCCAGCAGATTTCCTAGCGGGGCCTACAATGAGCAGTTCTTC.

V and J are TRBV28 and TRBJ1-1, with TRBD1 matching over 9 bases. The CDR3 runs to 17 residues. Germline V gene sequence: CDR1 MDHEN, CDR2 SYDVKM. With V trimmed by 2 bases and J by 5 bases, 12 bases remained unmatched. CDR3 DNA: TGTGCCAGCAGTTTACCCTACCGGGACAGGGTAGGTACTGAAGCTTTCTTT. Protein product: CASSLPYRDRVGTEAFF.